These 25 T cell receptor beta chains came from one sample sequenced in a study of lymphopenia after photon versus proton radiotherapy. The repertoire was sequenced with immunoSEQ multiplex PCR; TCRdb's copy has only in-frame clones and lacks some. The data contain 65,000 to 85,000 clones, approximately 90% of them singletons. The sequenced sample was peripheral blood, obtained from a patient treated with photon-based radiotherapy. The receptors originated from a woman in her thirties or forties with cholangiocarcinoma.

V is TRBV30 and J is TRBJ1-3; maybe TRBD1 (6 bases). V was pared by 2 bases and J by 2 bases, with 13 bases between. The CDR3 runs to 15 residues. Germline V CDR1 and CDR2: GTSNPN, SVGIG (reference sequence). The CDR3 is CAWSSAGGPGNTIYF. CDR3 in DNA: TGTGCCTGGAGTTCCGCTGGGGGGCCTGGAAACACCATATATTTT.

The chain couples TRBV7-2 to TRBJ2-5; tentative D call: TRBD2 (6 bases). The J call may be wrong; the DNA end is better matched by TRBJ2-7. CDR1 SGHTA and CDR2 FQGNSA come from the germline V gene. This CDR3 is 18 amino acids long. The CDR3 region is CASSLDYLARRVPYEQYF. CDR3 nucleotide sequence: TGTGCCAGCAGCCTCGACTATTTAGCCCGGAGGGTCCCCTACGAGCAGTACTTC.

The chain links TRBV7-6 to TRBJ2-7, with D possibly matching TRBD2 (5 bases). V lost 0 bases and J lost 0, with 12 bases in between. The CDR3 length is 16 residues. Germline V gene sequence: CDR1 SGHVS, CDR2 FNYEAQ. For the CDR3, the DNA is TGTGCCAGCAGCTTAGCGCCGCGGAGGAGCTCCTACGAGCAGTACTTC. Its protein is CASSLAPRRSSYEQYF.

As DNA, the CDR3 is TGTGCCAGCAGCGTAGTGGGTAGCTACGAGCAGTACTTC. Its translation is CASSVVGSYEQYF. The chain recombines TRBV9 with TRBJ2-7; D is unclear. With 0 bases removed from V and 3 bases from J, the gap between germline ends came to 7 bases. Germline V gene sequence: CDR1 SGDLS, CDR2 YYNGEE. The length of the CDR3 is 13 residues. The whole variable domain, filled in from reference TRBV9 and TRBJ2-7, reads DSGVTQTPKHLITATGQRVTLRCSPRSGDLSVYWYQQSLDQGLQFLIQYYNGEERAKGNILERFSAQQFPDLHSELNLSSLELGDSALYFCASSVVGSYEQYFGPGTRLTVT.

V is TRBV5-1 and J is TRBJ1-1, with TRBD1 matching over 9 bases. Germline-derived CDR1 and CDR2 are SGHRS and YFSETQ. The trim removed 4 bases at V and 1 base at J, leaving 11 bases unmatched. This CDR3 contains 17 residues. The CDR3 protein is CASSPLRTGAQNTEAFF. In DNA form, the CDR3 reads TGCGCCAGCAGCCCCCTAAGGACAGGGGCCCAGAACACTGAAGCTTTCTTT.

V usage is TRBV5-1 and J usage is TRBJ2-1; TRBD1 matches at 7 bases. The trim removed 4 bases at V and 2 bases at J, leaving 9 bases unmatched. Germline assignment: CDR1 SGHRS and CDR2 YFSETQ. The CDR3 length is 16 residues. In DNA form, the CDR3 reads TGCGCCAGCAGCCGCAGCCGGGACAGTGCCTACAATGAGCAGTTCTTC. It yields the protein CASSRSRDSAYNEQFF.

The chain has TRBV5-1 and TRBJ2-3, with D possibly being TRBD2 (5 bases). Deletions cut 1 base from V and 9 bases from J, with 21 bases between. This CDR3 comprises 16 residues. Per germline, CDR1 SGHRS and CDR2 YFSETQ. CDR3 in DNA: TGCGCCAGCAGCTTGAAAGCGGCAGGCGCATCGATGACGCAGTATTTT. Protein sequence: CASSLKAAGASMTQYF.

This clone was seen once. The chain couples TRBV28 to TRBJ2-7; TRBD1 might be the D (6 bases). This CDR3 has 16 amino acids. Germline values: CDR1 MDHEN, CDR2 SYDVKM. V lost 6 bases and J 5 bases, leaving 23 bases between the germline ends. CDR3 nucleotide sequence: TGTGCCAGCAGCCCGTCACTGGGGGCGCGAGGGAACGAGCAGTACTTC. Translation gives CASSPSLGARGNEQYF.

This rearrangement joins TRBV10-1 to TRBJ2-2; 11 positions match TRBD1. The V gene end was trimmed by 6 bases and the J gene end by 3 bases; junction bases not matched to a gene: 3. Germline assignment: CDR1 WNHNN and CDR2 SYGVQD (reference sequence). The CDR3 covers 15 residues. The CDR3, as DNA: TGCGCCAGCAGAGCGGGACAGGGGGACACCGGGGAGCTGTTTTTT. Translated, it gives CASRAGQGDTGELFF.

J is TRBJ1-2 and V is TRBV7-9, with TRBD1 as a possible D gene (5 bases). Germline V gene data show CDR1 as SEHNR and CDR2 as FQNEAQ (reference sequence). The CDR3 totals 19 residues. V gave up 7 bases and J gave up 1 base, with 28 bases separating them. The CDR3 region is CASTFAGVTSDSLNYGYTF. DNA of the CDR3: TGTGCCAGCACCTTTGCTGGGGTGACCTCCGACAGTCTTAACTATGGCTACACCTTC. The full variable domain, with the rest looked up from reference TRBV7-9 and TRBJ1-2, is DTGVSQNPRHKITKRGQNVTFRCDPISEHNRLYWYRQTLGQGPEFLTYFQNEAQLEKSRLLSDRFSAERPKGSFSTLEIQRTEQGDSAMYLCASTFAGVTSDSLNYGYTFGSGTRLTVV.

V is TRBV4-2 and J is TRBJ1-6; perhaps TRBD1 as D (6 bases). The CDR3 runs 18 residues. Germline V gene data show CDR1 as LGHNA and CDR2 as YNFKEQ. V was cut by 0 bases and J by 9 bases, with 21 bases left in between. The CDR3 DNA reads as TGTGCCAGCAGCCAAGAAGTTGCGAGTGGCAGGGGTTTTTCACCCCTCCACTTT. It encodes CASSQEVASGRGFSPLHF.

This rearrangement joins TRBV7-8 to TRBJ2-7, with D possibly TRBD2 on 5 matching bases. The germline V gene has CDR1 SGHVS and CDR2 FQNEAQ. Trimming removed 5 bases at V and 5 bases at J, with 13 bases between. The CDR3 length is 13 residues. The CDR3 loop reads CASSPTRSHEQYF. Here the CDR3 DNA reads TGTGCCAGCAGCCCCACTAGGTCCCACGAGCAGTACTTC.

The chain uses TRBV19 and TRBJ1-4, with D unclear. CDR1 LNHDA and CDR2 SQIVND come from the germline V gene (reference sequence). CDR3 length equals 13 residues. Between the trimmed V and J ends, which lost 7 bases and 5 bases, there was a span of 11 bases. The CDR3 is CASKDLSNEKLFF. Here the CDR3 DNA reads TGTGCCAGTAAGGACTTATCGAATGAAAAACTGTTTTTT.

V and J are TRBV11-2 and TRBJ2-2; D call uncertain. This CDR3 region has 16 residues. Trimming removed 5 bases from V and 6 bases from J, with 19 bases in between. Germline loops: CDR1 SGHAT, CDR2 FQNNGV. CDR3 nucleotide sequence: TGTGCCAGCAGCCAAGACCCTCCCGGAATGGCCGGGGAGCTGTTTTTT. It is translated as CASSQDPPGMAGELFF.

The CDR3 sequence is CASMDRAGVGYTF. The CDR3 nucleotides are TGTGCCAGCATGGACAGGGCGGGTGTCGGCTACACCTTC. The rearrangement joins TRBV5-6 to TRBJ1-2; 8 bases are shared with TRBD1. Germline CDR1 is SGHDT and CDR2 is YYEEEE. After removal of 6 bases from V and 8 bases from J, the junction contained 9 bases not matched to a gene. This CDR3 has 13 amino acids. The full variable domain, rest sourced from reference TRBV5-6 and TRBJ1-2, is DAGVTQSPTHLIKTRGQQVTLRCSPKSGHDTVSWYQQALGQGPQFIFQYYEEEERQRGNFPDRFSGHQFPNYSSELNVNALLLGDSALYLCASMDRAGVGYTFGSGTRLTVV.

The CDR3 sequence is CASSLGDRVSYEQYF. DNA of the CDR3: TGTGCCAGCAGCTTGGGGGACAGGGTTTCCTACGAGCAGTACTTC. The rearrangement links TRBV5-6 to TRBJ2-7; TRBD1 agrees at 9 bases. This CDR3 is built from 15 residues. Germline lookup yields CDR1 SGHDT and CDR2 YYEEEE. J lost 1 base, V lost 0 bases, and 2 bases had no gene match.

The chain is built from TRBV12-5 and TRBJ2-6, with 11 bases fitting TRBD1. From germline, CDR1 is LGHNT and CDR2 FRNRAP. The CDR3 is made up of 16 amino acids. V gave up 5 bases and J gave up 2 bases; unmatched junction bases: 2. This chain's CDR3 is CASGRTGGAGANVLTF. The CDR3 region has the DNA TGTGCTAGTGGTAGGACAGGGGGCGCTGGGGCCAACGTCCTGACTTTC.

The chain joins TRBV11-1 to TRBJ2-3, with D uncertain. Trimming left V 1 base short and J 1 base short, with 9 bases between. The CDR3 runs to 15 residues. Germline loops: CDR1 SGHAT, CDR2 FQDESV (reference sequence). CDR3 coding DNA: TGTGCCAGCAGCTTAGATCTAGGACGCACAGATACGCAGTATTTT. Its translation: CASSLDLGRTDTQYF.

This chain joins TRBV28 and TRBJ2-7, with 10 bases identical to TRBD1. V trimming: 5 bases; J trimming: 6 bases; junction bases outside the gene matches: 7. From germline, CDR1 is MDHEN and CDR2 SYDVKM. This CDR3 spans 14 amino acids. CDR3: CASSRGQGFGEQYF. The CDR3 DNA follows: TGTGCCAGCAGTAGGGGACAGGGGTTTGGCGAGCAGTACTTC.

The chain joins TRBV30 to TRBJ2-1; 12 bases fit TRBD2. Germline V gene sequence: CDR1 GTSNPN, CDR2 SVGIG (reference sequence). After removal of 6 bases from V and 5 bases from J, the junction contained 5 bases not matched to a gene. The CDR3 is made up of 14 amino acids. In nucleotides, the CDR3 is TGTGCCTGCCCAACTAGCGGGGGGAACAATGAGCAGTTCTTC. Amino acids: CACPTSGGNNEQFF.

This sequence joins TRBV4-3 and TRBJ2-4; D is tentatively TRBD1 or TRBD2 (5 bases each). CDR3 size: 17 residues. With 1 base removed from V and 10 bases from J, the gap between germline ends came to 23 bases. The germline gives CDR1 LGHNA, CDR2 YSLEER. DNA for the CDR3: TGCGCCAGCAGCCAAGGTTTGGTGGAACGATCCGGGGCGATTCAGTACTTC. It encodes CASSQGLVERSGAIQYF.

This sequence joins TRBV9 and TRBJ1-2, with D possibly TRBD1 on 6 matching bases. Trimming left V 0 bases short and J 4 bases short, with 16 bases between. CDR3 length: 16 amino acids. Looked up from germline, CDR1 is SGDLS and CDR2 is YYNGEE. The CDR3 nucleotides are TGTGCCAGCAGCGTAGCCCCAGGGACGGGGGCCTATGGCTACACCTTC. Its protein is CASSVAPGTGAYGYTF.

The J gene is TRBJ2-3, the V gene TRBV11-1; 11 nucleotides match TRBD2. CDR3 length: 16 amino acids. The V segment lost 4 bases and the J segment 3 bases; nucleotides outside the gene matches: 6. Looked up from germline, CDR1 is SGHAT and CDR2 is FQDESV (reference sequence). The CDR3 region is CASSSLAGVETDTQYF. The DNA of the CDR3 is TGTGCCAGCAGCTCACTAGCGGGAGTGGAGACAGATACGCAGTATTTT. Full variable domain (remainder filled in from reference TRBV11-1 and TRBJ2-3): EAEVAQSPRYKITEKSQAVAFWCDPISGHATLYWYRQILGQGPELLVQFQDESVVDDSQLPKDRFSAERLKGVDSTLKIQPAELGDSAMYLCASSSLAGVETDTQYFGPGTRLTVL.

V and J are TRBV4-3 and TRBJ2-7; 10 bases are a match to TRBD1. The V and J ends lost 1 base and 3 bases, in that order; junction bases with no gene match: 9. The CDR3 has 17 amino acids. CDR1 and CDR2 (germline): LGHNA, YSLEER. CDR3 loop: CASSQAWTGGTNYEQYF. CDR3 bases: TGCGCCAGCAGCCAAGCCTGGACAGGGGGGACGAACTACGAGCAGTACTTC.

The rearrangement links TRBV19 to TRBJ2-1; D might be TRBD1 (5 bases). The CDR3 consists of 14 residues. The germline V gene has CDR1 LNHDA and CDR2 SQIVND (reference sequence). The germline V and J ends were trimmed by 4 bases and 5 bases, with 12 bases remaining between them. The CDR3 sequence is CASSNSGRDNEQFF. For the CDR3, the DNA is TGTGCCAGTAGTAACTCGGGCAGGGACAATGAGCAGTTCTTC.